The table lists the clone carrying this TCR beta chain with a few counts. Its antigen is unknown. This sample was included in a study of cytomegalovirus exposure and HLA in healthy donors. Study context: The early release's HLA-typed donors yielded approximately 82 million unique TCRs. Whole-study findings and limits: Information on immune exposure was restricted to one variable (CMV serostatus).

Primers for the PCR totalled 60 Vbeta and 13 Jbeta. This table comes from immunoSEQ multiplex PCR, and its TCRdb copy is limited to in-frame clones, with some not included. This table has approximately 160,000 clones, 65% to 70% appearing once. The clonotype was recovered from a woman between 18 and 29 years old in good health and CMV-seropositive. Specimen: PBMCs.

CDR3 in amino acids: CASSRTGTNTEAFF. The CDR3 nucleotides are TGTGCCAGCAGCCGGACAGGGACGAACACTGAAGCTTTCTTT. The chain combines TRBV9 with TRBJ1-1, with 8 bases lining up with TRBD1. The length of the CDR3 is 14 residues. The germline V gene encodes CDR1 SGDLS and CDR2 YYNGEE. V lost 4 bases to trimming and J lost 1 base; unmatched junction nucleotides: 3.